The source of this TCR beta chain is a study of response to subunit inactivated influenza vaccine (dated by TCRdb to the late 2010s). Regarding the research as a whole: Deep quantitative profiling of the T cell receptor repertoire was used in the study to follow responses to a trivalent subunit inactivated influenza vaccine.

Overall results and qualifications from the work: The authors proposed that each seasonal influenza vaccination may bring in only a limited number of new T cells.

Library preparation was by RT-PCR. Data came from an Illumina HiSeq 2500. TCRdb trimmed the raw reads at Q25, called clones with MiXCR and kept productive beta chains. Here each entry gathers all rows of one CDR3 protein and keeps the most common genes and DNA. The table for this sample lists roughly 620,000 distinct CDR3 sequences; approximately 10% of them were counted only once. The ten most abundant clones make up around 10% of the sample. This clonotype appeared a few times. No cognate antigen has been identified for it. Qualities for individual bases were not recorded, and no much larger clone is one base off. The germline V end is reduced by 5 bases and the J end by 4 bases; junction bases left unmatched: 15. Per the germline V gene, SGHDN is the CDR1 and FVKESK is the CDR2. The CDR3, from cysteine to phenylalanine, totals 17 residues. Only the CDR3 DNA is retained, 51 bases long and in frame from the first base.

These records were also assigned to another study, of T cells expressing NK-cell markers. The second investigation adds: TCR beta cDNA libraries were made by 5'RACE template switching that added a universal primer site and unique molecular identifiers. Roughly 8 donors provided sorted CD3+CD56+NKG2C+, CD3+CD56+NKG2C- and CD3+CD56-NKG2C+ T-cell subsets, whose TCR beta-chain repertoires were profiled. Among the eight sequenced donors, seven were HCMV-seropositive and one was HCMV-seronegative. In several experiments an anti-gammadeltaTCR antibody was added to restrict sorting to alphabetaTCR-expressing T cells. In five to seven donors, the dominant CD3+CD56+NKG2C+ clonotypes were among the top 10 CD8+ clonotypes and accounted for roughly 1.0-7.5% of CD8+ T cells. Those dominant clonotypes were again the most abundant among CD3+CD56-NKG2C+ cells in a handful of donors, at about 25-60.1%. It remained unclear whether the expanded NKG2C-expressing T cell clones were specific for HCMV antigens. Randomly selected healthy volunteers, three men and five women, were used as the eight sequenced donors. HCMV serostatus was determined by detecting HCMV-specific IgG in serum with a commercial ELISA kit. Peripheral blood mononuclear cells were isolated from blood by Ficoll density gradient centrifugation. Bulk peripheral blood T-cell repertoires were additionally sequenced from unsorted PBMC for several donors. cDNA synthesis was primed from the TCR beta constant segment and was followed by two successive PCR amplification steps. Sequencing of the libraries produced 2 x 150 bp reads on Illumina HiSeq 2000/2500, MiSeq or NextSeq. MIGEC was used to demultiplex reads and group reads by UMI, and MiTCR was used to assemble and quantify clonotypes. To remove erroneous sequences, TCR cDNA sequences were retained only when supported by two or more reads. The tcR package was used for downstream repertoire analysis, and clonotypes were matched across fractions by CDR3 nucleotide sequence plus V segment. VDJmatch was used to annotate antigen specificity against VDJdb, with one amino acid substitution in CDR3 allowed.

The material sequenced was PBMCs from blood, taken on the day of vaccination. The rearrangement joined TRBV14 to TRBJ2-3; TRBD2 aligns with 7 central bases. The origin of this receptor is a man over 45 who received an inactivated influenza vaccine. Donor details come from another sample of the same person, matched by shared clones. Here is the DNA: TGTGCCAGCAGCGTTTACTACAGCGGGACCGGCCCAGATACGCAGTATTTT. The resulting protein is CASSVYYSGTGPDTQYF.